The clone carrying this T cell receptor beta chain has a single count. Repertoires were generated with immunoSEQ multiplex PCR, while TCRdb's copy carries only in-frame clones and drops some. The sample shows 19,000 or so clones, 73% of them seen only once. The data were taken from a study of somatic mutations in cytotoxic T cells in rheumatoid arthritis. The sequenced material came from CD8+ T cells sorted from blood. This sequence originates from a woman in her fifties or sixties in good health.

The CDR3 nucleotides are TGCGCCAGCAGCGGACTAGCGGGAGGGTCCTCCTACAATGAGCAGTTCTTC. Translation: CASSGLAGGSSYNEQFF. This rearrangement joins TRBV10-2 to TRBJ2-1, with 15 bases matching TRBD2. V lost 6 bases to trimming and J lost 0 bases; unmatched junction nucleotides: 3. CDR3 length: 17 residues. Germline V CDR1 and CDR2: WSHSY, SAAADI.